The next 15 T cell receptor beta chains were all read from a single sample in a study of blood T cell repertoires in COVID-19. The repertoire was sequenced with immunoSEQ multiplex PCR; TCRdb's copy has only in-frame clones and lacks some. The sample has about 140,000 clones, around 80% seen once. The sample was peripheral blood. These receptors were obtained from a man aged 55-75 years with acute or convalescent COVID-19.

The chain recombines TRBV4-2 with TRBJ2-4; perhaps TRBD1 as D (5 bases). Deletions cut 1 base from V and 6 bases from J, with 19 bases between. Germline V gives CDR1 LGHNA, CDR2 YNFKEQ. CDR3 length equals 17 residues. The CDR3 is CASSQGQGGIRGNIQYF. CDR3 bases: TGTGCCAGCAGCCAAGGGCAGGGTGGTATAAGGGGAAACATTCAGTACTTC.

CDR3 region: CSVGAGGAYNEQFF. For the CDR3, the DNA is TGCAGCGTCGGAGCGGGAGGTGCCTACAATGAGCAGTTCTTC. J is TRBJ2-1 and V is TRBV29-1; 9 bases match TRBD2. V shed 6 bases, J shed 2 bases, and the junction held 5 bases outside the gene matches. Germline-derived CDR1 and CDR2 are SQVTM and ANQGSEA. The CDR3 runs to 14 residues.

The chain joins TRBV28 to TRBJ1-5; D gene uncertain. The CDR3 loop spans 14 amino acids. Germline CDR1 MDHEN, CDR2 SYDVKM. Between the trimmed V and J ends, which lost 3 bases and 0 bases, there was a span of 6 bases. Here the CDR3 DNA reads TGTGCCAGCAGTTTTGGCCCTAGCAATCAGCCCCAGCATTTT. Translated, it gives CASSFGPSNQPQHF.

This clone was detected only once. The genes are TRBV12-3 or TRBV12-4 and TRBJ2-7; TRBD1 might be the D (5 bases). The CDR3 totals 13 residues. Between the trimmed V and J ends, which lost 3 bases and 0 bases, there was a span of 6 bases. For the CDR3, the DNA is TGTGCCAGCAGTTTGGGGCACTCCTACGAGCAGTACTTC. This codes for CASSLGHSYEQYF.

The rearrangement joins TRBV6-1 to TRBJ1-1; D gene uncertain. Germline loops: CDR1 MNHNS, CDR2 SASEGT. With 2 bases removed from V and 7 bases from J, the gap between germline ends came to 5 bases. This CDR3 region has 11 residues. The CDR3 DNA follows: TGTGCCAGCAGTGAAATCGGTGAAGCTTTCTTT. Its translation: CASSEIGEAFF.

V and J are TRBV29-1 and TRBJ1-6; D perhaps matches TRBD1 (5 bases). CDR3 length: 17 residues. The V gene's germline CDR1 is SQVTM and CDR2 ANQGSEA. Deletions cut 8 bases from V and 5 bases from J, with 25 bases between. Here the CDR3 DNA reads TGCAGCTTCAGGCTGGTGCCCTACCAGGGCCATAATTCACCCCTCCACTTT. This sequence encodes CSFRLVPYQGHNSPLHF.

CDR3 residues: CASSPVGQGTNEKLFF. CDR3 DNA: TGTGCCAGCTCACCCGTCGGACAGGGTACTAATGAAAAACTGTTTTTT. The J gene is TRBJ1-4, the V gene TRBV18; 8 bases line up with TRBD1. The ends lost 3 bases at V and 2 bases at J; junction bases unmatched: 5. The CDR3 has 16 amino acids. Germline V gene lookup returns CDR1 KGHSH and CDR2 LQKENI. Based on the CDR3 plus reference TRBV18 and TRBJ1-4, the full variable domain is NAGVMQNPRHLVRRRGQEARLRCSPMKGHSHVYWYRQLPEEGLKFMVYLQKENIIDESGMPKERFSAEFPKEGPSILRIQQVVRGDSAAYFCASSPVGQGTNEKLFFGSGTQLSVL.

The V gene is TRBV30, the J gene TRBJ2-2, with 8 bases that match TRBD1. The junction had 4 bases not matched to a gene; V was cut back by 3 bases and J by 4 bases. The CDR3 contains 14 residues. Germline loops: CDR1 GTSNPN, CDR2 SVGIG (reference sequence). In nucleotides, the CDR3 is TGTGCCTGGAGAGGGCAGGGGGCCACCGGGGAGCTGTTTTTT. This translates into CAWRGQGATGELFF.

V is TRBV7-9 and J is TRBJ1-4, with unresolved D. The CDR3 has 18 amino acids. V was shortened by 0 bases and J by 1 base, with 15 bases between the two germline ends. CDR1 and CDR2 (germline): SEHNR, FQNEAQ (reference sequence). The CDR3 DNA follows: TGTGCCAGCAGCTTAGCGTCCGGCGGGGATAGAACTAATGAAAAACTGTTTTTT. Its protein product is CASSLASGGDRTNEKLFF.

The gene calls are TRBV5-8 and TRBJ1-5; TRBD1 matches at 8 bases. The germline CDR1 and CDR2 sequences are SGHTS and YDEGEE. The CDR3 has 15 amino acids. V gave up 5 bases and J gave up 2 bases; unmatched junction bases: 6. As DNA, the CDR3 is TGTGCCAGCAGTTTTCCGGGACAGGGCAATCAGCCCCAGCATTTT. Encoded protein: CASSFPGQGNQPQHF.

J is TRBJ2-1 and V is TRBV7-2, with a tentative D call TRBD2 (6 bases). Germline values: CDR1 SGHTA, CDR2 FQGNSA. The CDR3 runs to 16 residues. Between the trimmed V and J ends, which lost 2 bases and 4 bases, there was a span of 15 bases. CDR3 region: CASSLKGGMGYNEQFF. CDR3 DNA: TGTGCCAGCAGCTTAAAAGGAGGGATGGGATACAATGAGCAGTTCTTC.

The V and J genes are TRBV9 and TRBJ2-2; 7 positions match TRBD2. The J segment lost 1 base and the V segment lost 7 bases, leaving 7 bases of the junction unmatched. Germline CDR1 SGDLS, CDR2 YYNGEE. The CDR3 sequence is 15 residues long. The CDR3 is CASQRGDLNTGELFF. The CDR3, as DNA: TGTGCCAGCCAACGGGGGGACCTGAACACCGGGGAGCTGTTTTTT.

The chain has TRBV7-2 and TRBJ2-7; the D gene is possibly TRBD1 (6 bases). Germline lookup yields CDR1 SGHTA and CDR2 FQGNSA. The ends were cut back, 1 base at V and 3 bases at J, with 13 bases in the middle. This CDR3 is 15 amino acids long. CDR3 coding DNA: TGTGCCAGCAGCTTAGTCCCGGACAGTAGCTACGAGCAGTACTTC. Translated, it gives CASSLVPDSSYEQYF.

V and J are TRBV28 and TRBJ2-1; TRBD2 agrees at 9 bases. V lost 10 bases and J lost 3; bases outside the gene matches: 13. Germline V gene sequence: CDR1 MDHEN, CDR2 SYDVKM. The CDR3 totals 16 residues. CDR3 nucleotide sequence: TGTGCCATCTTAACAAAGCGGGAGGACCACTACAATGAGCAGTTCTTC. Encoded protein: CAILTKREDHYNEQFF.

The chain employs TRBV27 and TRBJ2-1, with 8 positions matching TRBD2. CDR1 and CDR2 from the germline V gene are MNHEY and SMNVEV (reference sequence). The CDR3 consists of 15 residues. Trimming took 6 bases from V and 2 from J; bases not matched to a gene: 6. CDR3 residues: CASRREGLAYNEQFF. In nucleotides, the CDR3 is TGTGCCAGCAGGAGAGAGGGACTAGCCTACAATGAGCAGTTCTTC.